These 11 T cell receptor beta chains share one sample of origin, sequenced in a study of T cells after yellow fever vaccination. Using its own MiXCR run on the 5' RACE reads, TCRdb lists one record per CDR3 protein. The repertoire has 450,000 to 550,000 distinct CDR3 sequences, around a fifth of them found once; the top ten carry roughly 16%. Here the sequenced sample was PBMCs, taken roughly 20 days after the first yellow fever vaccination. The receptor set was obtained from a man younger than 30 who received the YFV17D yellow fever vaccine.

V and J are TRBV12-3 or TRBV12-4 and TRBJ2-2, with 13 nucleotides matching TRBD2. This CDR3 has 20 amino acids. Unmatched junction bases numbered 11, after V lost 4 bases and J lost 0 bases. For the CDR3, the DNA is TGTGCCAGCAGTTCCCACCCGGGACTAGCGGGGTATACGAACACCGGGGAGCTGTTTTTT. This gives the protein CASSSHPGLAGYTNTGELFF.

The chain is built from TRBV4-2 and TRBJ2-6; D may be TRBD2 (6 bases). The CDR3 runs 16 residues. V lost 0 bases, J lost 2 bases, and 8 bases lay in between. Germline loops: CDR1 LGHNA, CDR2 YNFKEQ. CDR3 sequence reads: CASSQEAGTGANVLTF. For the CDR3, the DNA is TGTGCCAGCAGCCAAGAGGCGGGAACTGGGGCCAACGTCCTGACTTTC.

This chain joins TRBV20-1 and TRBJ2-5; D is ambiguous. With 2 bases removed from V and 4 bases from J, the gap between germline ends came to 14 bases. The CDR3 runs 14 residues. Germline loops: CDR1 DFQATT, CDR2 SNEGSKA (reference sequence). CDR3 residues: CSARPASTSETQYF. The CDR3 DNA sequence: TGCAGTGCTAGACCGGCTTCGACTTCAGAGACCCAGTACTTC.

This clonotype was detected only a few times. The V and J genes are TRBV5-1 and TRBJ2-7; D unclear. V was cut by 5 bases and J by 7 bases, with 10 bases left in between. The CDR3 has 11 residues. Looked up from germline, CDR1 is SGHRS and CDR2 is YFSETQ. This CDR3 is CASRSLREQYF. The CDR3 DNA sequence: TGCGCCAGCAGATCCCTGCGGGAGCAGTACTTC.

The sample holds a few counts of this clonotype. The chain combines TRBV27 with TRBJ2-7; D might be TRBD1 or TRBD2, each matching 6 bases. Trimming removed 2 bases from V and 4 bases from J, with 12 bases in between. CDR1 and CDR2 (germline): MNHEY, SMNVEV (reference sequence). The CDR3 is 14 residues long. CDR3 bases: TGTGCCAGCAGTTTAACGGGGGCAGGGTACGAGCAGTACGTC. It specifies CASSLTGAGYEQYV.

In its sample, this clonotype was seen many times. The V gene is TRBV7-9, the J gene TRBJ2-3, with 11 bases fitting TRBD1. The CDR3 is made up of 16 amino acids. The germline CDR1 and CDR2 sequences are SEHNR and FQNEAQ (reference sequence). V was pared by 5 bases and J by 6 bases, with 10 bases of the junction left unmatched. The CDR3 protein is CASSPSGTGGADTQYF. CDR3 DNA: TGTGCCAGCAGCCCGTCCGGGACAGGGGGAGCTGATACGCAGTATTTT.

The CDR3 protein is CASSQESGVAGELFF. DNA for the CDR3: TGCGCCAGCAGCCAAGAGTCCGGGGTCGCCGGGGAGCTGTTTTTT. This rearrangement joins TRBV4-3 to TRBJ2-2; D is possibly TRBD2 (5 bases). Germline assignment: CDR1 LGHNA and CDR2 YSLEER. This CDR3 comprises 15 residues. V was clipped by 0 bases and J by 6 bases, with 11 bases between them.

This clonotype turned up a few times. CDR3 amino acids: CSVVLGGTEAFF. DNA of the CDR3: TGCAGCGTTGTTTTAGGTGGCACTGAAGCTTTCTTT. The chain recombines TRBV29-1 with TRBJ1-1; D gene ambiguous. The CDR3 is 12 amino acids. Germline V lookup: CDR1 SQVTM, CDR2 ANQGSEA. Trimming stripped 4 bases from V and 4 bases from J, with 10 bases between.

CDR3 sequence: CASSPGLRASYTF. The CDR3 DNA follows: TGCGCCAGCAGCCCAGGACTGAGGGCTAGCTACACCTTC. The rearrangement links TRBV5-1 to TRBJ1-2; no clear D. V was pared by 4 bases and J by 9 bases, with 16 bases between. Germline loops: CDR1 SGHRS, CDR2 YFSETQ. The CDR3 sequence is 13 residues long.

The table lists this clonotype with a few counts. The CDR3 DNA reads as TGTGCCAGTAGTAGACCTCACAGGGCCGGCACCGGGGAGCTGTTTTTT. This codes for CASSRPHRAGTGELFF. The V call is TRBV19, the J call TRBJ2-2, with a weak D call TRBD1 (6 bases). This CDR3 region has 16 residues. CDR1 and CDR2 from the germline V gene are LNHDA and SQIVND (reference sequence). V dropped 4 bases and J dropped 4 bases, with 16 bases sitting between them.

This clonotype was counted only a few times. The chain combines TRBV7-2 with TRBJ2-7; D uncertain. Germline V gene lookup returns CDR1 SGHTA and CDR2 FQGNSA. This CDR3 is built from 14 residues. Trimming stripped 3 bases from V and 6 bases from J, with 15 bases between. CDR3 in DNA: TGTGCCAGCAGCTTCACCGCCGGTGCCCCCGAGCAGTACTTC. Translating it yields CASSFTAGAPEQYF.